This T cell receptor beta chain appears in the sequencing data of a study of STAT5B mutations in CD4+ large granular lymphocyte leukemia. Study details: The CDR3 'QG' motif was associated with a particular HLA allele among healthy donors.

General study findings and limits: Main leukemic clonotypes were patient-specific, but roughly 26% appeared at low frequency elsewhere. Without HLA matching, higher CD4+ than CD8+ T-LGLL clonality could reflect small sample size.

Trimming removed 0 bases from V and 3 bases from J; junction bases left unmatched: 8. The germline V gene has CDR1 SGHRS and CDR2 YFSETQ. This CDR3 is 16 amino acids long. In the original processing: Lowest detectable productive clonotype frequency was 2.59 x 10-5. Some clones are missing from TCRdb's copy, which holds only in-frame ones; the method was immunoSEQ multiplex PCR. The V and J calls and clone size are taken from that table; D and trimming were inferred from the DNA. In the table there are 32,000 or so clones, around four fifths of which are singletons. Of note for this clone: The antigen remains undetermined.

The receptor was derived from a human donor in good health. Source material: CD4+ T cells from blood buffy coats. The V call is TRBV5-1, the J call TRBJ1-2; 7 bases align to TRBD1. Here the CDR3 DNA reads TGCGCCAGCAGCTTGGATTCACAGGGGCCATACTATGGCTACACCTTC. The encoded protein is CASSLDSQGPYYGYTF.